The 31 T cell receptor beta chains listed next were all sequenced from one sample in a study of blood T cell repertoires in COVID-19. Only in-frame clones appear in the TCRdb table, and some are missing; sequencing was by immunoSEQ multiplex PCR. The repertoire has approximately 120,000 clones, 84% of them found once; the top ten carry roughly 7.7%. Source material: peripheral blood. The receptor source for this set is a woman older than 75 with active or convalescent COVID-19.

The chain couples TRBV6-4 to TRBJ2-2, with D unresolved. Germline values: CDR1 MRHNA, CDR2 SNTAGT. The CDR3 covers 14 residues. The V gene lost 1 base and the J gene lost 2 bases, with 5 bases spanning the gap. For the CDR3, the DNA is TGTGCCAGCAGTGACTACTATAACACCGGGGAGCTGTTTTTT. This sequence encodes CASSDYYNTGELFF.

This rearrangement joins TRBV7-8 to TRBJ2-7; 14 bases map to TRBD2. The ends lost 5 bases at V and 2 bases at J; junction bases unmatched: 5. Germline CDR1 is SGHVS and CDR2 is FQNEAQ. The CDR3 runs 16 residues. The CDR3, as DNA: TGTGCCAGCAGCCCCAGACTAGCGGGAGGGCCCTACGAGCAGTACTTC. The encoded protein is CASSPRLAGGPYEQYF.

This clone was observed a few times. This chain's CDR3 is CASSPITQNTEAFF. The CDR3 coding sequence is TGTGCCAGCTCACCCATAACACAGAACACTGAAGCTTTCTTT. This chain connects TRBV18 to TRBJ1-1; D is uncertain. V gave up 3 bases and J gave up 1 base, with 9 bases separating them. The CDR3 contains 14 residues. The germline CDR1 and CDR2 sequences are KGHSH and LQKENI.

Comments on this clone: One junction end does not reproduce the germline sequence, and a read error may be involved. This sequence joins TRBV5-1 and TRBJ2-1; D is perhaps TRBD1 or TRBD2 (6 bases each). CDR1 and CDR2 (germline): SGHRS, YFSETQ. The CDR3 spans 14 residues. The CDR3 coding sequence is TGCGCCAGCAGTTTGGGGGGCCCGAACAATGAGCAGTTCTTC. Translation: CASSLGGPNNEQFF.

The gene calls are TRBV11-3 and TRBJ2-1; possibly TRBD2 for D (6 bases). Trimming took 2 bases from V and 0 from J, leaving 20 bases between them. This CDR3 has 19 residues. Germline loops: CDR1 SGHNT, CDR2 YENEEA. The CDR3 loop is CASSLNGGAGLPSYNEQFF. The CDR3 nucleotides are TGTGCCAGCAGCTTAAACGGAGGGGCGGGCCTCCCCTCCTACAATGAGCAGTTCTTC.

The table lists this clone with a count of one. The chain has TRBV7-8 and TRBJ2-7, with 8 bases aligning to TRBD2. V lost 5 bases and J lost 6; bases outside the gene matches: 3. Germline V gene data show CDR1 as SGHVS and CDR2 as FQNEAQ. CDR3 length: 12 amino acids. Written as DNA, the CDR3 is TGTGCCAGCAGCAATAGCGGGGTCGAGCAGTACTTC. This translates into CASSNSGVEQYF.

V is TRBV9 and J is TRBJ2-1, with 8 bases that match TRBD2. The length of the CDR3 is 15 residues. In germline, CDR1 is SGDLS, CDR2 YYNGEE. Losses at the gene ends were 0 bases for V and 4 bases for J; bases not matched to a gene: 3. The CDR3 sequence: CASSVDSGAYNEQFF. CDR3 nucleotide sequence: TGTGCCAGCAGCGTAGATAGCGGGGCATACAATGAGCAGTTCTTC.

This clone was seen once. The CDR3 DNA follows: TGTGCCTCAGGGACAGGGGATCAGCCCCAGCATTTT. Protein sequence: CASGTGDQPQHF. This chain connects TRBV10-3 to TRBJ1-5, with 10 bases matching TRBD1. After removal of 11 bases from V and 5 bases from J, the junction contained 3 bases not matched to a gene. From germline, CDR1 is ENHRY and CDR2 SYGVKD. CDR3 length: 12 amino acids.

V gene TRBV11-2 combines with J gene TRBJ2-3, with a tentative D call TRBD2 (6 bases). Germline CDR1 reads SGHAT; CDR2 reads FQNNGV. V lost 0 bases and J 5 bases, leaving 15 bases between the germline ends. This CDR3 is 16 amino acids long. The CDR3 here is CASSLDRRDARDTQYF. The DNA of the CDR3 is TGTGCCAGCAGCTTAGATCGGCGGGACGCCCGAGATACGCAGTATTTT.

The chain carries TRBV6-6 and TRBJ1-1; D possibly corresponds to TRBD1 (6 bases). The CDR3 length is 15 residues. Germline V lookup: CDR1 MNHNY, CDR2 SVGAGI (reference sequence). The V gene lost 2 bases and the J gene lost 0 bases, with 10 bases spanning the gap. CDR3 residues: CASSYGDTLNTEAFF. DNA for the CDR3: TGTGCCAGCAGTTACGGGGACACTTTGAACACTGAAGCTTTCTTT.

The J gene is TRBJ2-5, the V gene TRBV12-5, with TRBD1 as a possible D gene (6 bases). The CDR3 runs to 15 residues. V was shortened by 8 bases and J by 2 bases, with 18 bases between the two germline ends. The V gene's germline CDR1 is LGHNT and CDR2 FRNRAP. CDR3 in DNA: TGTGCTAGTCCCACTTTCCAAACAGGGCAAGAGACCCAGTACTTC. Amino acid sequence: CASPTFQTGQETQYF.

This rearrangement joins TRBV7-3 to TRBJ2-3; the match to TRBD1 covers 9 bases. Germline V gene sequence: CDR1 SGHTA, CDR2 FQGTGA. The CDR3 covers 16 residues. Trimming at V came to 5 bases and at J to 4 bases, leaving 10 bases not matched to a gene. The CDR3 reads CASSAATGGNSDTQYF. The CDR3 DNA is TGTGCCAGCAGCGCCGCTACAGGGGGCAACTCAGATACGCAGTATTTT.

The chain uses TRBV4-1 and TRBJ2-1; TRBD2 agrees at 10 bases. The CDR3 is made up of 19 amino acids. The junction had 11 bases not matched to a gene; V was cut back by 0 bases and J by 3 bases. Germline assignment: CDR1 MGHRA and CDR2 YSYEKL. CDR3 nucleotide sequence: TGCGCCAGCAGCCAAGACGAGGATTCCGGGACTAGCGTCTACAATGAGCAGTTCTTC. It codes for CASSQDEDSGTSVYNEQFF.

The chain uses TRBV6-5 and TRBJ1-4, with 10 bases lining up with TRBD1. The junction had 7 bases not matched to a gene; V was cut back by 6 bases and J by 6 bases. Looked up from germline, CDR1 is MNHEY and CDR2 is SVGAGI. This CDR3 is built from 15 residues. The DNA of the CDR3 is TGTGCCAGCAGCCTATCCGGGACAGGGGATGAAAAACTGTTTTTT. Translating it yields CASSLSGTGDEKLFF.

V and J are TRBV9 and TRBJ2-1; 9 bases are shared with TRBD2. Germline V gene data show CDR1 as SGDLS and CDR2 as YYNGEE. CDR3 size: 15 residues. Unmatched junction bases numbered 7, after V lost 4 bases and J lost 5 bases. DNA of the CDR3: TGTGCCAGCAGCTTCGGACTAGCGCTTAACAATGAGCAGTTCTTC. Encoded protein: CASSFGLALNNEQFF.

The chain recombines TRBV19 with TRBJ2-3, with 7 positions matching TRBD2. Germline V lookup: CDR1 LNHDA, CDR2 SQIVND (reference sequence). Unmatched junction bases numbered 3, after V lost 5 bases and J lost 1 base. CDR3 length: 14 residues. DNA of the CDR3: TGTGCCAGTAGTGCGGGAGAGGGCACAGATACGCAGTATTTT. Translation gives CASSAGEGTDTQYF.

The chain carries TRBV28 and TRBJ2-1, with 7 bases aligning to TRBD1. Trimming took 5 bases from V and 3 from J; bases not matched to a gene: 7. This CDR3 comprises 15 residues. Germline CDR1 reads MDHEN; CDR2 reads SYDVKM. In DNA, the CDR3 is TGTGCCAGCAGTCGCCGGGACAGATACTACAATGAGCAGTTCTTC. Protein sequence: CASSRRDRYYNEQFF.

V usage is TRBV7-9 and J usage is TRBJ1-3, with D possibly being TRBD1 (6 bases). V shed 5 bases and J shed 7 bases, with 18 bases lying between them. Germline CDR1 is SEHNR and CDR2 is FQNEAQ (reference sequence). The CDR3 is 15 amino acids. CDR3 residues: CASSTPGTTRNTIYF. CDR3 sequence (DNA): TGTGCCAGCAGCACACCCGGGACAACGCGGAACACCATATATTTT.

There are a few counts of this clone. The V gene is TRBV7-9, the J gene TRBJ2-1, with TRBD2 identical over 12 bases. The germline CDR1 and CDR2 sequences are SEHNR and FQNEAQ (reference sequence). The CDR3 covers 18 residues. Trimming removed 1 base from V and 2 bases from J; junction bases left unmatched: 6. For the CDR3, the DNA is TGTGCCAGCAGCTTAGGTCGACTAGCGGGAGAACCCTACAATGAGCAGTTCTTC. Protein sequence: CASSLGRLAGEPYNEQFF.

The chain uses TRBV27 and TRBJ2-7, with D perhaps matching TRBD2 (6 bases). CDR1 is MNHEY and CDR2 is SMNVEV in the germline V gene (reference sequence). This CDR3 spans 13 amino acids. Between the trimmed V and J ends, which lost 6 bases and 6 bases, there was a span of 15 bases. The CDR3 here is CASRVGGRREQYF. The CDR3 region has the DNA TGTGCCAGCAGGGTCGGAGGGAGACGCGAGCAGTACTTC.

This rearrangement joins TRBV7-9 to TRBJ2-7; 11 bases map to TRBD2. CDR1 is SEHNR, CDR2 FQNEAQ, per germline (reference sequence). The CDR3 consists of 17 residues. With 5 bases clipped from V and 5 bases from J, the junction kept 14 bases outside the gene matches. The CDR3 loop is CASSPISLLAGVHEQYF. CDR3 DNA sequence: TGTGCCAGCAGCCCCATTTCTTTACTAGCGGGAGTCCACGAGCAGTACTTC.

The CDR3 DNA reads TGTGCCAGCAGCCCCGGACTAGCGGGCACCGGGGAGCTGTTTTTT. This translates into CASSPGLAGTGELFF. The chain uses TRBV25-1 and TRBJ2-2; 11 bases line up with TRBD2. CDR3 length equals 15 residues. Germline lookup yields CDR1 MGHDK and CDR2 SYGVNS. After removal of 6 bases from V and 4 bases from J, the junction contained 4 bases not matched to a gene.

The chain recombines TRBV28 with TRBJ1-4; TRBD1 aligns across 8 bases. The CDR3 extends over 18 amino acids. V gave up 7 bases and J gave up 1 base; unmatched junction bases: 14. In germline, CDR1 is MDHEN, CDR2 SYDVKM. For the CDR3, the DNA is TGTGCCAGCATGAGGGGGCAGGGGGCTTTAAGAACTAATGAAAAACTGTTTTTT. This gives the protein CASMRGQGALRTNEKLFF.

J is TRBJ2-7 and V is TRBV27, with 11 positions matching TRBD1. The J segment lost 6 bases and the V segment lost 6 bases, leaving 7 bases of the junction unmatched. The germline gives CDR1 MNHEY, CDR2 SMNVEV (reference sequence). This CDR3 is 14 amino acids long. DNA for the CDR3: TGTGCCAGCAGGGACAGGGGGCTCATGACCGAGCAGTACTTC. It codes for CASRDRGLMTEQYF.

This clone was recorded a few times. J is TRBJ2-5 and V is TRBV30; D unclear. Trimming took off 0 bases at V and 3 bases at J, with 5 bases between the two ends. Per germline, CDR1 GTSNPN and CDR2 SVGIG (reference sequence). The CDR3 is 12 amino acids. The CDR3 loop is CAWSVSEETQYF. The CDR3, as DNA: TGTGCCTGGAGTGTATCCGAAGAGACCCAGTACTTC.

The CDR3 region has the DNA TGTGCCAGCAGTTCTCTAGCGAGCTCCTACGAGCAGTACTTC. This sequence encodes CASSSLASSYEQYF. The rearrangement joins TRBV6-2 or TRBV6-3 to TRBJ2-7; D may be TRBD2 (6 bases). CDR3 length equals 14 residues. Germline assignment: CDR1 MNHEY and CDR2 SVGEGT. Trimming shortened V by 4 bases and J by 0 bases, and 10 bases separated the two germline ends.

Written as DNA, the CDR3 is TGTGCCAGCAGACAAGCGGAAAGTGAGCAGTTCTTC. Protein sequence: CASRQAESEQFF. The V gene is TRBV7-3, the J gene TRBJ2-1, with a weak D call TRBD2 (5 bases). The CDR3 has 12 residues. Germline-derived CDR1 and CDR2 are SGHTA and FQGTGA. Between the trimmed V and J ends, which lost 6 bases and 9 bases, there was a span of 12 bases.

J is TRBJ2-5 and V is TRBV6-5, with TRBD2 matching over 7 bases. The ends lost 5 bases at V and 2 bases at J; junction bases unmatched: 8. Per the germline V gene, CDR1 is MNHEY and CDR2 is SVGAGI. This CDR3 spans 15 amino acids. The CDR3 reads CASSPKPGLQETQYF. The CDR3 DNA reads TGTGCCAGCAGTCCTAAACCGGGACTACAAGAGACCCAGTACTTC.

The rearrangement uses TRBV12-3 or TRBV12-4 and TRBJ2-7; 7 bases are shared with TRBD1. The length of the CDR3 is 13 residues. With 7 bases clipped from V and 7 bases from J, the junction kept 10 bases outside the gene matches. CDR3 bases: TGTGCCAGCAACGTGAGGGGGCAGGATGAGCAGTACTTC. It is translated as CASNVRGQDEQYF.

V and J are TRBV7-2 and TRBJ2-1; 11 bases are a match to TRBD2. V dropped 1 base and J dropped 9; count of bases not matched to a gene: 11. Per the germline V gene, CDR1 is SGHTA and CDR2 is FQGNSA. CDR3 size: 17 residues. The CDR3: CASSLDSTSGSWSEQFF. The CDR3 region has the DNA TGTGCCAGCAGCTTAGACAGTACTAGCGGGAGTTGGAGTGAGCAGTTCTTC. The whole variable domain, remainder taken from reference TRBV7-2 and TRBJ2-1, is GAGVSQSPSNKVTEKGKDVELRCDPISGHTALYWYRQSLGQGLEFLIYFQGNSAPDKSGLPSDRFSAERTGGSVSTLTIQRTQQEDSAVYLCASSLDSTSGSWSEQFFGPGTRLTVL.

The CDR3 DNA follows: TGTGCCACCAGTGATCCGGCCCGGGAGGGGGGGAACACTGAAGCTTTCTTT. Amino acids: CATSDPAREGGNTEAFF. This chain connects TRBV24-1 to TRBJ1-1; perhaps TRBD1 as D (6 bases). Trimming pared 3 bases from V and 1 base from J, leaving 17 bases between. CDR1 and CDR2 from the germline V gene are KGHDR and SFDVKD. The CDR3 is 17 residues long.